Below, 32 T cell receptor beta chains from the same sample are listed, as sequenced in a study of cytomegalovirus exposure and HLA in healthy donors. The study ran its PCR with 60 Vbeta and 13 Jbeta primers. Assay used: immunoSEQ multiplex PCR; TCRdb lists only in-frame clones, some missing. The data hold roughly 150,000 clones, with roughly 80% observed a single time. The sample consisted of PBMCs. These receptors came from a girl aged 2 to 10 in good health and CMV-seropositive.

The V gene is TRBV28, the J gene TRBJ2-7, with D hard to call. Trimming shortened V by 1 base and J by 2 bases, and 3 bases separated the two germline ends. The germline V gene has CDR1 MDHEN and CDR2 SYDVKM. The CDR3 has 12 residues. The CDR3 sequence: CASSLLAYEQYF. CDR3 bases: TGTGCCAGCAGTTTATTAGCCTACGAGCAGTACTTC.

The chain is built from TRBV10-3 and TRBJ2-5, with a tentative D call TRBD2 (5 bases). This CDR3 comprises 14 residues. Germline CDR1 and CDR2: ENHRY and SYGVKD. The V gene lost 5 bases and the J gene lost 1 base, with 11 bases spanning the gap. This chain's CDR3 is CAISRERVQETQYF. CDR3 bases: TGTGCCATCAGTAGGGAGAGGGTCCAAGAGACCCAGTACTTC.

V is TRBV11-2 and J is TRBJ2-1; D may be TRBD2 (6 bases). Germline values: CDR1 SGHAT, CDR2 FQNNGV. V lost 6 bases and J 0 bases, leaving 12 bases between the germline ends. The CDR3 sequence is 15 residues long. CDR3 residues: CASSSTGSSYNEQFF. CDR3 in DNA: TGTGCCAGCAGTTCAACCGGGAGCTCCTACAATGAGCAGTTCTTC.

This chain links TRBV5-4 with TRBJ2-1; 9 bases match TRBD2. This CDR3 spans 15 amino acids. Germline CDR1 reads SGHNT; CDR2 reads YYREEE (reference sequence). With V trimmed by 1 base and J by 9 bases, 8 bases remained unmatched. The CDR3 nucleotides read TGTGCCAGCAGCTTGAACGGCGGGAGGGCCCCTGAGCAGTTCTTC. Its protein is CASSLNGGRAPEQFF.

This clone was recorded once. V gene TRBV15 combines with J gene TRBJ2-2, with D hard to call. Germline CDR1 LNHNV, CDR2 YYDKDF (reference sequence). The length of the CDR3 is 14 residues. V gave up 1 base and J gave up 0 bases, with 3 bases separating them. DNA for the CDR3: TGTGCCACCAGCAGAGGGCCGAACACCGGGGAGCTGTTTTTT. It yields the protein CATSRGPNTGELFF.

This clone has just one count. V usage is TRBV28 and J usage is TRBJ1-4; D is unclear. CDR1 and CDR2 from the germline V gene are MDHEN and SYDVKM. The CDR3 length is 16 residues. V shed 6 bases and J shed 7 bases, with 21 bases lying between them. This CDR3 is CASSQLSSGRSEKLFF. For the CDR3, the DNA is TGTGCCAGCAGCCAACTTTCTTCGGGGAGGAGTGAAAAACTGTTTTTT.

V usage is TRBV30 and J usage is TRBJ1-3; perhaps TRBD1 as D (6 bases). The CDR3 is 15 residues long. V was shortened by 2 bases and J by 2 bases, with 13 bases between the two germline ends. CDR1 and CDR2 (germline): GTSNPN, SVGIG (reference sequence). CDR3 amino acids: CAWSRGTLTGNTIYF. The CDR3 nucleotides read TGTGCCTGGAGTCGAGGGACACTTACTGGAAACACCATATATTTT. Using reference TRBV30 and TRBJ1-3 for the parts outside the CDR3, the full variable domain is SQTIHQWPATLVQPVGSPLSLECTVEGTSNPNLYWYRQAAGRGLQLLFYSVGIGQISSEVPQNLSASRPQDRQFILSSKKLLLSDSGFYLCAWSRGTLTGNTIYFGEGSWLTVV.

The V and J genes are TRBV30 and TRBJ1-5, with D hard to call. The CDR3 is 13 residues long. Germline V gene data show CDR1 as GTSNPN and CDR2 as SVGIG (reference sequence). Deletions cut 3 bases from V and 6 bases from J, with 12 bases between. The CDR3 here is CAWRRSSRQPQHF. The CDR3 coding sequence is TGTGCCTGGAGGAGGAGTTCCCGTCAGCCCCAGCATTTT.

The chain has TRBV6-5 and TRBJ2-3; 9 bases are shared with TRBD1. Germline V gene sequence: CDR1 MNHEY, CDR2 SVGAGI. This CDR3 contains 14 residues. Trimming cost V 8 bases and J 3 bases; bases outside gene matches: 6. The CDR3 sequence is CASGGQGTTDTQYF. CDR3 DNA sequence: TGTGCCAGCGGCGGACAGGGGACTACAGATACGCAGTATTTT.

The CDR3: CASSQRGSSYNEQFF. The DNA of the CDR3 is TGCGCCAGCAGCCAAAGAGGGAGCTCCTACAATGAGCAGTTCTTC. The V and J genes are TRBV4-1 and TRBJ2-1; a possible D gene is TRBD2 (5 bases). Germline V gene lookup returns CDR1 MGHRA and CDR2 YSYEKL. This CDR3 comprises 15 residues. Trimming stripped 2 bases from V and 0 bases from J, with 8 bases between.

The gene calls are TRBV4-2 and TRBJ1-1; 9 bases align to TRBD1. CDR3 size: 17 residues. V trimming: 2 bases; J trimming: 0 bases; junction bases outside the gene matches: 7. Germline lookup yields CDR1 LGHNA and CDR2 YNFKEQ. As DNA, the CDR3 is TGTGCCAGCAGCCAAACAGACAGGGGGTGGATGAACACTGAAGCTTTCTTT. It yields the protein CASSQTDRGWMNTEAFF.

This clone appeared once. V gene TRBV30 combines with J gene TRBJ2-1; D possibly corresponds to TRBD1 (5 bases). Germline lookup yields CDR1 GTSNPN and CDR2 SVGIG (reference sequence). CDR3 length equals 17 residues. Trimming took off 0 bases at V and 4 bases at J, with 19 bases between the two ends. The CDR3 loop reads CAWSVGNRYRDYNEQFF. CDR3 coding DNA: TGTGCCTGGAGTGTAGGAAACAGGTACCGAGATTACAATGAGCAGTTCTTC.

The chain employs TRBV5-1 and TRBJ2-7; 13 nucleotides line up with TRBD2. Germline CDR1 SGHRS, CDR2 YFSETQ. J lost 3 bases, V lost 4 bases, and 7 bases had no gene match. The CDR3 has 16 amino acids. The chain's CDR3 is CASSGGLAGEFYEQYF. The CDR3 coding sequence is TGCGCCAGCAGCGGCGGACTAGCGGGGGAATTCTACGAGCAGTACTTC. Using reference TRBV5-1 and TRBJ2-7 for the parts outside the CDR3, the full variable domain is KAGVTQTPRYLIKTRGQQVTLSCSPISGHRSVSWYQQTPGQGLQFLFEYFSETQRNKGNFPGRFSGRQFSNSRSEMNVSTLELGDSALYLCASSGGLAGEFYEQYFGPGTRLTVT.

The chain carries TRBV27 and TRBJ1-5; TRBD1 is a possible D gene (6 bases). The CDR3 runs to 15 residues. Germline-derived CDR1 and CDR2 are MNHEY and SMNVEV (reference sequence). V was shortened by 5 bases and J by 5 bases, with 16 bases between the two germline ends. The CDR3 protein is CASSRTHNRDQPQHF. The CDR3 DNA sequence: TGTGCCAGCAGTCGAACCCATAACAGGGATCAGCCCCAGCATTTT.

With regard to this clone: The sample holds other DNA sequences that translate to the same CDR3. V and J are TRBV2 and TRBJ1-5; 7 nucleotides align to TRBD1. The CDR3 is 13 residues long. Trimming removed 8 bases from V and 7 bases from J; junction bases left unmatched: 8. Per the germline V gene, CDR1 is SNHLY and CDR2 is FYNNEI. The DNA for the CDR3 is TGTGCCAGCCGTTCGACAGGGAACCAGCCCCAGCATTTT. Its translation is CASRSTGNQPQHF. The full variable domain, its missing parts supplied by reference TRBV2 and TRBJ1-5, is EPEVTQTPSHQVTQMGQEVILRCVPISNHLYFYWYRQILGQKVEFLVSFYNNEISEKSEIFDDQFSVERPDGSNFTLKIRSTKLEDSAMYFCASRSTGNQPQHFGDGTRLSIL.

The V gene is TRBV6-5, the J gene TRBJ2-7; 8 positions agree with TRBD2. The CDR3 runs 14 residues. Germline CDR1 and CDR2: MNHEY and SVGAGI. After removal of 6 bases from V and 4 bases from J, the junction contained 8 bases not matched to a gene. CDR3 coding DNA: TGTGCCAGCAGGAGAGTAGCGGGATCGTACGAGCAGTACTTC. Protein sequence: CASRRVAGSYEQYF.

The V gene is TRBV28, the J gene TRBJ2-5; 10 nucleotides agree with TRBD2. Germline CDR1 reads MDHEN; CDR2 reads SYDVKM. The CDR3 sequence is 14 residues long. The J segment lost 4 bases and the V segment lost 5 bases, leaving 4 bases of the junction unmatched. CDR3 coding DNA: TGTGCCAGCAGTCTGGGACTAGCGATAGAGACCCAGTACTTC. Amino acid sequence: CASSLGLAIETQYF.

V usage is TRBV27 and J usage is TRBJ1-3; 8 bases fit TRBD1. The CDR3 is made up of 15 amino acids. V lost 8 bases to trimming and J lost 1 base; unmatched junction nucleotides: 7. Germline V gene data show CDR1 as MNHEY and CDR2 as SMNVEV (reference sequence). CDR3 in DNA: TGTGCCAGCGGCTTACAGGGGGGATCTGGAAACACCATATATTTT. Translated, it gives CASGLQGGSGNTIYF.

This sequence joins TRBV19 and TRBJ2-6, with D uncertain. V was pared by 10 bases and J by 2 bases, with 6 bases between. The length of the CDR3 is 12 residues. Germline CDR1 is LNHDA and CDR2 is SQIVND (reference sequence). CDR3 sequence (DNA): TGTGCCACCGCTACTGGGGCCAACGTCCTGACTTTC. Protein product: CATATGANVLTF. The whole variable domain, filled in from reference TRBV19 and TRBJ2-6, reads DGGITQSPKYLFRKEGQNVTLSCEQNLNHDAMYWYRQDPGQGLRLIYYSQIVNDFQKGDIAEGYSVSREKKESFPLTVTSAQKNPTAFYLCATATGANVLTFGAGSRLTVL.

The V gene is TRBV13, the J gene TRBJ2-1; D remains ambiguous. CDR3 length: 15 amino acids. Trimming stripped 5 bases from V and 1 base from J, with 12 bases between. Germline-derived CDR1 and CDR2 are PRHDT and FYEKMQ (reference sequence). CDR3 in amino acids: CASSPASRSYNEQFF. CDR3 nucleotides: TGTGCCAGCAGCCCGGCCTCCAGGTCCTACAATGAGCAGTTCTTC.

This clone was picked up a small number of times. The chain is built from TRBV9 and TRBJ1-4; 7 bases line up with TRBD1. The CDR3 runs 14 residues. Losses at the gene ends were 7 bases for V and 8 bases for J; bases not matched to a gene: 11. Germline CDR1 SGDLS, CDR2 YYNGEE. The CDR3 DNA is TGTGCCAGCGGTCCCGAGGGGGCGAGAGAAAAACTGTTTTTT. Amino acids: CASGPEGAREKLFF.

This chain links TRBV4-2 with TRBJ2-5; TRBD2 is a possible D gene (5 bases). Germline assignment: CDR1 LGHNA and CDR2 YNFKEQ. The CDR3 is made up of 15 amino acids. The V gene lost 2 bases and the J gene lost 1 base, with 11 bases spanning the gap. The DNA for the CDR3 is TGTGCCAGCAGCCAATTCAAGCGGACCCAAGAGACCCAGTACTTC. It is translated as CASSQFKRTQETQYF.

The CDR3 loop is CASSLNVSVETQYF. The CDR3 DNA reads TGTGCCAGCAGCTTAAATGTTAGTGTGGAGACCCAGTACTTC. The genes are TRBV7-3 and TRBJ2-5; D is unresolved. With 1 base removed from V and 5 bases from J, the gap between germline ends came to 11 bases. Germline loops: CDR1 SGHTA, CDR2 FQGTGA. The CDR3 covers 14 residues.

V usage is TRBV30 and J usage is TRBJ2-2; D may be TRBD1 (5 bases). Trimming took off 0 bases at V and 2 bases at J, with 7 bases between the two ends. CDR3 length: 14 amino acids. The germline V gene encodes CDR1 GTSNPN and CDR2 SVGIG (reference sequence). CDR3 sequence (DNA): TGTGCCTGGAGTGTACAGGTTAACACCGGGGAGCTGTTTTTT. Protein sequence: CAWSVQVNTGELFF.

This chain joins TRBV2 and TRBJ2-5; TRBD1 agrees at 7 bases. The CDR3 extends over 14 amino acids. Unmatched junction bases numbered 3, after V lost 4 bases and J lost 1 base. Germline V CDR1 and CDR2: SNHLY, FYNNEI. The CDR3 DNA sequence: TGTGCCAGCAGTGTGTCAGGGGGCCAAGAGACCCAGTACTTC. Translation gives CASSVSGGQETQYF.

This clone was seen once. CDR3 region: CSAAGRGPDTQYF. CDR3 nucleotide sequence: TGCAGCGCGGCCGGGAGGGGCCCAGATACGCAGTATTTT. J is TRBJ2-3 and V is TRBV29-1; 8 bases fit TRBD2. Germline trimming cut 7 bases from V and 4 bases from J; bases unmatched to any gene: 7. The germline gives CDR1 SQVTM, CDR2 ANQGSEA. This CDR3 has 13 amino acids.

The gene calls are TRBV15 and TRBJ2-7; 7 bases agree with TRBD1. Looked up from germline, CDR1 is LNHNV and CDR2 is YYDKDF (reference sequence). The V gene end was trimmed by 6 bases and the J gene end by 3 bases; junction bases not matched to a gene: 5. This CDR3 contains 13 residues. The DNA for the CDR3 is TGTGCCACCAGGGGGGACAGTAGCTACGAGCAGTACTTC. Its translation: CATRGDSSYEQYF. Together with reference TRBV15 and TRBJ2-7, the CDR3 gives the full variable domain: DAMVIQNPRYQVTQFGKPVTLSCSQTLNHNVMYWYQQKSSQAPKLLFHYYDKDFNNEADTPDNFQSRRPNTSFCFLDIRSPGLGDTAMYLCATRGDSSYEQYFGPGTRLTVT.

V usage is TRBV29-1 and J usage is TRBJ1-2; 7 nucleotides line up with TRBD1. The CDR3 is made up of 17 amino acids. Germline CDR1 and CDR2: SQVTM and ANQGSEA. V gave up 1 base and J gave up 1 base; unmatched junction bases: 12. CDR3 sequence reads: CSVEAGGGISINYGYTF. In DNA form, the CDR3 reads TGCAGCGTTGAAGCTGGAGGGGGCATCTCCATTAACTATGGCTACACCTTC.

Notes on this clone: At one end, the junction sequence differs from germline, possibly due to a read error. The gene calls are TRBV28 and TRBJ1-2; tentatively, D is TRBD1 (6 bases). Germline V gives CDR1 MDHEN, CDR2 SYDVKM. The CDR3 is 12 residues long. CDR3 loop: CASSNVQTGRNF. The CDR3 nucleotides read TGTGCCAGCAGCAACGTGCAAACAGGGCGAAATTTC.

The rearrangement uses TRBV30 and TRBJ2-5; the D is unclear. V was pared by 0 bases and J by 1 base, with 9 bases between. CDR1 and CDR2 from the germline V gene are GTSNPN and SVGIG (reference sequence). The CDR3 runs 14 residues. CDR3 DNA: TGTGCCTGGAGTGTACGTTGGCTCCAAGAGACCCAGTACTTC. Amino acid sequence: CAWSVRWLQETQYF.

This clone was observed once. This chain links TRBV20-1 with TRBJ1-4; a weak D match, TRBD1 (6 bases). The CDR3 consists of 11 residues. Germline V gene lookup returns CDR1 DFQATT and CDR2 SNEGSKA (reference sequence). In nucleotides, the CDR3 is TGCAGGGGGGGGGCCGGGGAAAAACTGTTTTTT. Translation: CRGGAGEKLFF.

This clone has just one count. V is TRBV29-1 and J is TRBJ1-2; TRBD1 aligns across 11 bases. CDR3 size: 13 residues. Trimming at V came to 5 bases and at J to 8 bases, leaving 7 bases not matched to a gene. Germline lookup yields CDR1 SQVTM and CDR2 ANQGSEA. CDR3 DNA: TGCAGCGTTTACCGGGACAGGGGGATAGGCTACACCTTC. It codes for CSVYRDRGIGYTF.